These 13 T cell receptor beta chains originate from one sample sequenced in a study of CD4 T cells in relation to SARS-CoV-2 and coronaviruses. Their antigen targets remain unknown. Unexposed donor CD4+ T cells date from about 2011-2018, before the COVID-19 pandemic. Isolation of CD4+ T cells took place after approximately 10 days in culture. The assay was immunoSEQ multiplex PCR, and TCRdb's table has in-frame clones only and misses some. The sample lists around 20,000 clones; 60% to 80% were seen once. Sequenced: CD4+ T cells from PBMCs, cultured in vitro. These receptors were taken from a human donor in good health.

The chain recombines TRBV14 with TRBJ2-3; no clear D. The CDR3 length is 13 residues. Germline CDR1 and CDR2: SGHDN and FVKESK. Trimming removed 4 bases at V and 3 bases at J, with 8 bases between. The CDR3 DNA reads TGTGCCAGCAGCCCATTGGGGACAGATACGCAGTATTTT. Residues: CASSPLGTDTQYF.

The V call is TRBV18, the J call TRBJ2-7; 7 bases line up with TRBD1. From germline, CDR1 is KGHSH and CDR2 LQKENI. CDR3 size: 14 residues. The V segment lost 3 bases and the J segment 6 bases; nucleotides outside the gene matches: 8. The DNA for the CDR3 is TGTGCCAGCTCACCCCGGGACAGTGGGACCGAGCAGTACTTC. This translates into CASSPRDSGTEQYF. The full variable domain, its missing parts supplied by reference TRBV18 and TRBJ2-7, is NAGVMQNPRHLVRRRGQEARLRCSPMKGHSHVYWYRQLPEEGLKFMVYLQKENIIDESGMPKERFSAEFPKEGPSILRIQQVVRGDSAAYFCASSPRDSGTEQYFGPGTRLTVT.

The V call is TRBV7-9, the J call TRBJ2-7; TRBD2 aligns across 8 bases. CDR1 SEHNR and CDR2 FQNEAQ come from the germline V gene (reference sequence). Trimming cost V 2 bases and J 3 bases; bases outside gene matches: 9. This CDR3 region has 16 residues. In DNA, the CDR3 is TGTGCCAGCAGCTTAATGAGCGGGGGAGACCTCTACGAGCAGTACTTC. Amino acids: CASSLMSGGDLYEQYF.

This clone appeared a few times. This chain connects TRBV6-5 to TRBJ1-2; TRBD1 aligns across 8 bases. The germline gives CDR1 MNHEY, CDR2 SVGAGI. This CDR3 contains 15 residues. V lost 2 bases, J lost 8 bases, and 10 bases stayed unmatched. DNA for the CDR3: TGTGCCAGCAGTTACAGACGGGACAGGAGCGACGGCTACACCTTC. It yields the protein CASSYRRDRSDGYTF.

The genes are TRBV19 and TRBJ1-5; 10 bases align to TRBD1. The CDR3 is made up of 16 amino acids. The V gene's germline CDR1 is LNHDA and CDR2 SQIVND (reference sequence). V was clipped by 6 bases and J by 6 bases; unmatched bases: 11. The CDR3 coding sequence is TGTGCCAGTAGCGTACCGGGACAGGGGTCCTCTCAGCCCCAGCATTTT. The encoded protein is CASSVPGQGSSQPQHF.

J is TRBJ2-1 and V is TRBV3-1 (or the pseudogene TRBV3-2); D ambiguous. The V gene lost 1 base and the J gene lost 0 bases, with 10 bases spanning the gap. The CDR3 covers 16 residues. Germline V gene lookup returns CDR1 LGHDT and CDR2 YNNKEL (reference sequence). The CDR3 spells CASSQGAVSSYNEQFF. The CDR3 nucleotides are TGTGCCAGCAGCCAAGGCGCGGTTAGCTCCTACAATGAGCAGTTCTTC.

The CDR3 loop is CASSLNRDANQPQHF. The CDR3 bases are TGTGCCAGCAGCCTTAACAGGGACGCAAATCAGCCCCAGCATTTT. This chain connects TRBV6-5 to TRBJ1-5, with D tentatively TRBD1 (6 bases). Germline V gene sequence: CDR1 MNHEY, CDR2 SVGAGI. V was trimmed by 6 bases and J by 4 bases, leaving 16 bases between them. There are 15 residues in the CDR3.

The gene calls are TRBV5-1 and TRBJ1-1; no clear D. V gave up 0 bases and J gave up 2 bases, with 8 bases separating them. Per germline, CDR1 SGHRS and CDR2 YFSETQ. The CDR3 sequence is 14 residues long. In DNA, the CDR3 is TGCGCCAGCAGCTTGGGGAATTACAACACTGAAGCTTTCTTT. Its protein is CASSLGNYNTEAFF.

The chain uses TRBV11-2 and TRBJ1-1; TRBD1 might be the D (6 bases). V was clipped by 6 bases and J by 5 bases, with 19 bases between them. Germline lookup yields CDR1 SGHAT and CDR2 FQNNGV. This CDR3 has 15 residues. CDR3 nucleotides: TGTGCCAGCAGTCCAGTTGGGGGCTTTCGGACTGAAGCTTTCTTT. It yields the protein CASSPVGGFRTEAFF.

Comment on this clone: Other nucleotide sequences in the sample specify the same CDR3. The CDR3 is CASSLGRETQYF. The CDR3 bases are TGTGCCAGCAGTCTAGGAAGAGAGACCCAGTACTTC. The J gene is TRBJ2-5, the V gene TRBV11-2; D unclear. The CDR3 sequence is 12 residues long. V lost 6 bases to trimming and J lost 4 bases, with 9 bases between them. Germline CDR1 and CDR2: SGHAT and FQNNGV.

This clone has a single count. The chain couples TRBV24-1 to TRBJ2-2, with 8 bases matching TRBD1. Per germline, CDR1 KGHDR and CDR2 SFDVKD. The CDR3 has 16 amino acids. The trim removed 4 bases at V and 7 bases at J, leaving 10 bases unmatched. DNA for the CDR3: TGTGCCACCAGTGACCTGGTGACAGGGGCGGGCGGGGAGCTGTTTTTT. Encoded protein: CATSDLVTGAGGELFF.

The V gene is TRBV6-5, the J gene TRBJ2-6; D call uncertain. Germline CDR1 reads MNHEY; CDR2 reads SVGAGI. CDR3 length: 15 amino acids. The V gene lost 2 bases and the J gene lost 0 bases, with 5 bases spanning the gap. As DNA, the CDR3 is TGTGCCAGCAGTTACGTGGGCTCTGGGGCCAACGTCCTGACTTTC. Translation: CASSYVGSGANVLTF.

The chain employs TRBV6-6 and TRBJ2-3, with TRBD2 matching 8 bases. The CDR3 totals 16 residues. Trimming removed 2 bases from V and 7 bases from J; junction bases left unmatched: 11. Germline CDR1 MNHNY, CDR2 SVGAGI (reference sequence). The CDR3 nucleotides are TGTGCCAGCAGTTACCCGAGCGGGAGAAGGGGGTATACGCAGTATTTT. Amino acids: CASSYPSGRRGYTQYF.